This T cell receptor (beta chain) derives from a study of OX40 agonist ivuxolimab in advanced cancers. As for the study in general: Partial responses were achieved by three patients: one hepatocellular carcinoma, two cutaneous melanoma.

Study-level findings and limits: Also present in some nonresponders was a low level of normalized T-cell clonal expansion. In the expanded peripheral T cells, antigen specificity was never determined.

On this clone itself: Its antigen is not identified.

Some clones are missing from TCRdb's copy, which holds only in-frame ones; the method was immunoSEQ multiplex PCR. The sample shows around 35,000 clones, about 85% of them seen only once. This CDR3 region has 15 residues. V was clipped by 3 bases and J by 1 base, with 14 bases between them. Germline CDR1 reads SQVTM; CDR2 reads ANQGSEA. Sequenced material: CD4+ or CD8+ T cells sorted from blood, taken in a trial of the OX40 agonist ivuxolimab. This clonotype was obtained from an adult with an advanced solid tumor such as melanoma, head and neck, liver or kidney cancer. The rearrangement joins TRBV29-1 to TRBJ2-3; either TRBD1 or TRBD2 may supply D (5 bases each). CDR3 region: CSVDHPGTGTDTQYF. Written as DNA, the CDR3 is TGCAGCGTTGACCACCCGGGGACGGGCACAGATACGCAGTATTTT.